This TCR beta chain was retrieved from a study of T-cell memory formation after mild COVID-19. This clonotype was detected only a few times. V lost 6 bases to trimming and J lost 3 bases; unmatched junction nucleotides: 6. The CDR3 totals 13 residues. From germline, CDR1 is SQVTM and CDR2 ANQGSEA. TCRdb independently ran MiXCR on the 5' RACE reads; one entry per CDR3 protein. The sample contains 250,000 to 300,000 distinct CDR3 sequences, 8% to 10% of which appear only once. This receptor was taken from a man between 18 and 35 years old who had mild COVID-19 (a few samples of this study predate the infection). Cell type and time point are not known. Sample: PBMCs or a T cell subset sorted from them (not recorded which). The chain uses TRBV29-1 and TRBJ2-3; 7 bases are a match to TRBD1. DNA for the CDR3: TGCAGCGTGGGGACAGTAGGAACAGATACGCAGTATTTT. Amino acids: CSVGTVGTDTQYF.